This note documents a single T cell receptor beta chain sequence. Its antigen is not known. These data come from a study of cytomegalovirus exposure and HLA in healthy donors. Overall study results and limits: Presence/absence analyses rested on an assumption that sequencing depth was roughly uniform across donors. According to an earlier analysis, most TCR beta V segments yielded productive rearrangements about 87% or about 30% of the time.

13 Jbeta primers and 60 Vbeta primers were used for the PCR. The repertoire was sequenced with immunoSEQ multiplex PCR; TCRdb's copy has only in-frame clones and lacks some. The repertoire holds about 190,000 clones, with approximately 85% as singletons. V lost 4 bases to trimming and J lost 2 bases; unmatched junction nucleotides: 9. The CDR3 loop spans 16 amino acids. Germline CDR1 LGHNA, CDR2 YSLEER. The TCR originated in a man aged 18 to 30 in good health and CMV-seronegative. This rearrangement joins TRBV4-3 to TRBJ2-5; 8 bases are shared with TRBD2. Sequencing was performed on PBMCs. The CDR3 here is CASSLTSGPTQETQYF. CDR3 DNA sequence: TGCGCCAGCAGCCTTACTAGCGGCCCGACACAAGAGACCCAGTACTTC.